Shown below are 22 T cell receptor beta chains from a single sample sequenced in a study of T cell responses to AZD1222 COVID-19 vaccine (dated by TCRdb to the early 2020s). The label giving this sample's time point can be read as: about 28 days (+/-7) after the second vaccine dose. The library was produced with the immunoSEQ multiplex PCR assay. TCRdb re-hosts the immuneACCESS table, in-frame sequences only. Its copies lack some clones; in the studies checked, an unresolved V gene accounts for under half of them, and the cause for the rest is not known. A total of about 150,000 clones appear in this sample, 80% to 90% of them only once. The biggest ten clones account for roughly 10% of the sample. The source material was peripheral blood, sampled 28 days after the second AZD1222 dose. The receptors come from an adult who received the AZD1222 COVID-19 vaccine.

J is TRBJ1-5 and V is TRBV6-4, with TRBD1 identical over 7 bases. Losses at the gene ends were 0 bases for V and 4 bases for J; bases not matched to a gene: 9. CDR3 length: 17 amino acids. Germline loops: CDR1 MRHNA, CDR2 SNTAGT. Here the CDR3 reads CASSDSTGTVDNQPQHF. The CDR3 DNA sequence: TGTGCCAGCAGTGACTCCACCGGGACAGTCGATAATCAGCCCCAGCATTTT.

This rearrangement joins TRBV28 to TRBJ2-2, with TRBD1 as a possible D gene (7 bases). The CDR3 is made up of 16 amino acids. Trimming took off 5 bases at V and 3 bases at J, with 16 bases between the two ends. The germline gives CDR1 MDHEN, CDR2 SYDVKM. In DNA form, the CDR3 reads TGTGCCAGCAGTCCCCCGGACAGGAGGGACACCGGGGAGCTGTTTTTT. Protein product: CASSPPDRRDTGELFF.

The gene calls are TRBV9 and TRBJ1-1, with D possibly TRBD1 on 5 matching bases. From germline, CDR1 is SGDLS and CDR2 YYNGEE. The V gene lost 3 bases and the J gene lost 6 bases, with 15 bases spanning the gap. CDR3 length: 14 residues. The CDR3 loop reads CASSGGDFNAEAFF. The CDR3 nucleotides read TGTGCCAGCAGCGGAGGGGACTTTAACGCTGAAGCTTTCTTT.

Regarding this clone: Other nucleotide sequences from this sample produce the same CDR3. The genes are TRBV28 and TRBJ2-7, with 7 bases identical to TRBD2. The CDR3 has 13 amino acids. The germline V gene encodes CDR1 MDHEN and CDR2 SYDVKM. V shed 3 bases and J 2 bases; nucleotides not matched to a gene: 1. The CDR3 coding sequence is TGTGCCAGCAGTTTCGCGGGAGCCTACGAGCAGTACTTC. It specifies CASSFAGAYEQYF. Using reference TRBV28 and TRBJ2-7 for the parts outside the CDR3, the full variable domain is DVKVTQSSRYLVKRTGEKVFLECVQDMDHENMFWYRQDPGLGLRLIYFSYDVKMKEKGDIPEGYSVSREKKERFSLILESASTNQTSMYLCASSFAGAYEQYFGPGTRLTVT.

Regarding this clone: The sample contains more than one DNA sequence encoding this CDR3. V is TRBV5-1 and J is TRBJ2-7; 7 bases agree with TRBD2. CDR1 and CDR2 (germline): SGHRS, YFSETQ. There are 14 residues in the CDR3. V lost 2 bases to trimming and J lost 3 bases; unmatched junction nucleotides: 5. The CDR3 here is CASSLAGGSYEQYF. The DNA for the CDR3 is TGCGCCAGCAGCTTAGCGGGCGGGAGCTACGAGCAGTACTTC.

This rearrangement joins TRBV27 to TRBJ2-3; 7 positions match TRBD1. V shed 2 bases, J shed 14 bases, and the junction held 10 bases outside the gene matches. Germline CDR1 reads MNHEY; CDR2 reads SMNVEV (reference sequence). CDR3 length: 13 residues. In nucleotides, the CDR3 is TGTGCCAGCAGTTTACGACAGGGTCCAGAGGTGTATTTT. Protein sequence: CASSLRQGPEVYF.

The chain couples TRBV2 to TRBJ2-5; no reliable D call. The V gene lost 5 bases and the J gene lost 5 bases, with 15 bases spanning the gap. The CDR3 extends over 14 amino acids. Per germline, CDR1 SNHLY and CDR2 FYNNEI. The CDR3 bases are TGTGCCAGCAGTTTTGGCGAAAGCAGGGAGACCCAGTACTTC. Its protein product is CASSFGESRETQYF.

This clone was detected only a few times. The gene calls are TRBV18 and TRBJ2-7; no clear D. The V gene's germline CDR1 is KGHSH and CDR2 LQKENI. V lost 2 bases and J lost 3, with 5 bases in between. This CDR3 contains 12 residues. This CDR3 reads CASSPKGYEQYF. CDR3 DNA: TGTGCCAGCTCACCAAAGGGCTACGAGCAGTACTTC.

J is TRBJ2-2 and V is TRBV6-2 or TRBV6-3; TRBD2 matches 11 bases. The CDR3 length is 17 residues. CDR1 is MNHEY, CDR2 SVGEGT, per germline. V trimming: 2 bases; J trimming: 4 bases; junction bases outside the gene matches: 6. Here the CDR3 DNA reads TGTGCCAGCAGTTACGGTGGTAGCGGGAGGGTCACCGGGGAGCTGTTTTTT. Translating gives CASSYGGSGRVTGELFF.

The chain recombines TRBV11-2 with TRBJ2-1; no reliable D call. Trimming pared 5 bases from V and 4 bases from J, leaving 15 bases between. Germline V gives CDR1 SGHAT, CDR2 FQNNGV. This CDR3 spans 15 amino acids. The CDR3 here is CASSRHIPPYNEQFF. The CDR3 coding sequence is TGTGCCAGCAGCCGACACATTCCTCCTTACAATGAGCAGTTCTTC.

This chain links TRBV6-5 with TRBJ1-1, with 9 bases fitting TRBD1. CDR3 size: 14 residues. V trimming: 4 bases; J trimming: 8 bases; junction bases outside the gene matches: 8. CDR1 MNHEY and CDR2 SVGAGI come from the germline V gene. Here the CDR3 reads CASSLGIDRGEAFF. CDR3 coding DNA: TGTGCCAGCAGTTTGGGGATCGACAGGGGGGAAGCTTTCTTT.

The chain is built from TRBV5-1 and TRBJ1-4; 8 nucleotides align to TRBD1. CDR1 and CDR2 from the germline V gene are SGHRS and YFSETQ. This CDR3 comprises 13 residues. After removal of 4 bases from V and 7 bases from J, the junction contained 3 bases not matched to a gene. The CDR3 reads CASSPGGFEKLFF. CDR3 sequence (DNA): TGCGCCAGCAGCCCAGGGGGCTTTGAAAAACTGTTTTTT.

This clone was observed a handful of times. The rearrangement links TRBV7-9 to TRBJ2-1; 14 bases are a match to TRBD2. V was clipped by 4 bases and J by 9 bases; unmatched bases: 14. This CDR3 comprises 18 residues. Germline lookup yields CDR1 SEHNR and CDR2 FQNEAQ (reference sequence). CDR3 residues: CASSSGLAGGLRMGEQFF. The CDR3 DNA follows: TGTGCCAGCAGCTCCGGACTAGCGGGAGGACTGAGGATGGGTGAGCAGTTCTTC.

This clone was found a few times. This chain joins TRBV28 and TRBJ2-6; no reliable D call. The germline V gene encodes CDR1 MDHEN and CDR2 SYDVKM. The length of the CDR3 is 15 residues. V dropped 3 bases and J dropped 1 base, with 7 bases sitting between them. CDR3 region: CASSFGTSGANVLTF. The CDR3 coding sequence is TGTGCCAGCAGTTTTGGAACTTCTGGGGCCAACGTCCTGACTTTC.

This chain connects TRBV3-1 (or the pseudogene TRBV3-2) to TRBJ2-1, with 16 bases matching TRBD2. V was pared by 3 bases and J by 14 bases, with 1 base of the junction left unmatched. The CDR3 loop spans 13 amino acids. Germline V gene sequence: CDR1 LGHDT, CDR2 YNNKEL (reference sequence). CDR3 residues: CASSQGTSGREFF. The CDR3 DNA follows: TGTGCCAGCAGCCAGGGGACTAGCGGGAGGGAGTTCTTC.

This clone has a single count. The chain is built from TRBV28 and TRBJ1-5; 11 positions agree with TRBD1. Unmatched junction bases numbered 5, after V lost 0 bases and J lost 7 bases. Germline lookup yields CDR1 MDHEN and CDR2 SYDVKM. The CDR3 covers 16 residues. The CDR3 sequence: CASSLWGQGDGQPQHF. The CDR3 nucleotides read TGTGCCAGCAGTTTATGGGGACAGGGGGACGGACAGCCCCAGCATTTT.

The chain couples TRBV29-1 to TRBJ2-3; D remains ambiguous. The V end lost 5 bases, the J end lost 6 bases, and 12 bases lay between the germline ends. Germline CDR1 reads SQVTM; CDR2 reads ANQGSEA. This CDR3 spans 12 amino acids. CDR3: CSVHLPKDTQYF. The CDR3 DNA reads as TGCAGCGTTCACCTTCCAAAGGATACGCAGTATTTT.

This clone came up a few times. The V and J genes are TRBV18 and TRBJ2-2; TRBD1 matches 7 bases. This CDR3 has 14 amino acids. Germline CDR1 is KGHSH and CDR2 is LQKENI. The V and J ends lost 8 bases and 2 bases, in that order; junction bases with no gene match: 5. CDR3 DNA sequence: TGTGCCAGCGCGAGGGGGCCCAACACCGGGGAGCTGTTTTTT. Translation: CASARGPNTGELFF.

This clone was seen just once. The rearrangement joins TRBV7-3 to TRBJ2-1, with D possibly matching TRBD2 (6 bases). The CDR3 has 14 residues. Per the germline V gene, CDR1 is SGHTA and CDR2 is FQGTGA. The V end was cut by 5 bases, the J end by 6 bases, with 14 bases between. CDR3 nucleotide sequence: TGTGCCAGCAGCCCCTCCGGGAGAATCAATGAGCAGTTCTTC. Protein: CASSPSGRINEQFF.

The V call is TRBV4-1, the J call TRBJ2-1; D is possibly TRBD1 (6 bases). Per the germline V gene, CDR1 is MGHRA and CDR2 is YSYEKL. Trimming removed 11 bases at V and 8 bases at J, with 19 bases between. The length of the CDR3 is 13 residues. The CDR3 sequence: CAGGGFPGDEQFF. CDR3 bases: TGCGCCGGGGGCGGCTTCCCGGGTGATGAGCAGTTCTTC.

The J gene is TRBJ2-7, the V gene TRBV7-2; D remains ambiguous. V dropped 3 bases and J dropped 1 base, with 7 bases sitting between them. Germline lookup yields CDR1 SGHTA and CDR2 FQGNSA. This CDR3 is built from 13 residues. In DNA form, the CDR3 reads TGTGCCAGCAGCTTGTCCCTATCCTACGAGCAGTACTTC. Its translation is CASSLSLSYEQYF. The whole variable domain, filled in from reference TRBV7-2 and TRBJ2-7, reads GAGVSQSPSNKVTEKGKDVELRCDPISGHTALYWYRQSLGQGLEFLIYFQGNSAPDKSGLPSDRFSAERTGGSVSTLTIQRTQQEDSAVYLCASSLSLSYEQYFGPGTRLTVT.

The chain uses TRBV4-1 and TRBJ2-3; perhaps TRBD2 as D (6 bases). The V end was cut by 1 base, the J end by 4 bases, with 15 bases between. Germline loops: CDR1 MGHRA, CDR2 YSYEKL. The CDR3 is 16 residues long. CDR3 in DNA: TGCGCCAGCAGCCAAGTTACGGGAGAGGAGGCAGATACGCAGTATTTT. Translation gives CASSQVTGEEADTQYF.